A single sample is the source of the 14 T cell receptor beta chains below, sequenced in a study of T cells in Graves' hyperthyroidism and ophthalmopathy. Amplified TCR beta CDR3 regions derived from RNA transcripts. The TCR CDR3 first-round RT-PCR relied on the HTBI primer set. Each CDR3 protein gets one entry after TCRdb re-called the multiplex PCR reads with MiXCR. Found here are approximately 300,000 distinct CDR3 sequences, 15% to 20% of them singletons; the top ten hold about 51%. Sequencing was carried out using blood. The receptors derive from a woman aged 60-70 years with Graves' ophthalmopathy.

This clonotype has ten or more counts. The rearrangement joins TRBV20-1 to TRBJ1-1; TRBD1 aligns across 8 bases. With V trimmed by 6 bases and J by 11 bases, 8 bases remained unmatched. Germline V lookup: CDR1 DFQATT, CDR2 SNEGSKA (reference sequence). This CDR3 is 11 amino acids long. DNA for the CDR3: TGCAGTGCCAGTAAGACAGGGGACGCTTTCTTT. Its protein product is CSASKTGDAFF.

This clonotype was found many times. The chain carries TRBV12-3 or TRBV12-4 and TRBJ2-5; 11 nucleotides align to TRBD2. Trimming at V came to 2 bases and at J to 3 bases, leaving 2 bases not matched to a gene. This CDR3 contains 15 residues. DNA for the CDR3: TGTGCCAGCAGTTTAATTAGCGGGGGGGAAGAGACCCAGTACTTC. The encoded protein is CASSLISGGEETQYF.

This clonotype has at least ten counts. The chain has TRBV7-9 and TRBJ2-7, with 7 bases lining up with TRBD1. The V gene's germline CDR1 is SEHNR and CDR2 FQNEAQ (reference sequence). The CDR3 contains 14 residues. Unmatched junction bases numbered 8, after V lost 4 bases and J lost 5 bases. The CDR3 sequence: CASSSRRQGHEQYF. CDR3 nucleotide sequence: TGTGCCAGCAGCTCCAGACGACAGGGCCACGAGCAGTACTTC.

This clonotype has ten or more counts. The chain combines TRBV12-5 with TRBJ1-1; no definite D call. The length of the CDR3 is 14 residues. CDR1 is LGHNT and CDR2 is FRNRAP in the germline V gene. V was clipped by 1 base and J by 1 base, with 7 bases between them. CDR3 loop: CASGLALGNTEAFF. DNA for the CDR3: TGTGCTAGTGGTTTGGCCCTGGGGAACACTGAAGCTTTCTTT.

This clonotype was counted at least ten times. This chain connects TRBV6-1 to TRBJ2-1; 10 positions match TRBD2. V lost 6 bases to trimming and J lost 3 bases; unmatched junction nucleotides: 8. The CDR3 extends over 16 amino acids. Germline CDR1 reads MNHNS; CDR2 reads SASEGT. Written as DNA, the CDR3 is TGTGCCAGCAGGATGAAAGGACTAGCGGTCTACAATGAGCAGTTCTTC. Translation gives CASRMKGLAVYNEQFF.

The rearrangement uses TRBV7-9 and TRBJ2-7; a possible D gene is TRBD1 (5 bases). V lost 5 bases to trimming and J lost 5 bases, with 10 bases between them. Germline loops: CDR1 SEHNR, CDR2 FQNEAQ (reference sequence). The CDR3 runs to 12 residues. The DNA of the CDR3 is TGTGCCAGCAGCCAAGGGGATCACGAGCAGTACTTC. It yields the protein CASSQGDHEQYF.

This clonotype was seen at least ten times. The V and J genes are TRBV27 and TRBJ1-2, with D hard to call. The CDR3 extends over 15 amino acids. Trimming took 4 bases from V and 1 from J, leaving 13 bases between them. CDR1 is MNHEY and CDR2 is SMNVEV in the germline V gene (reference sequence). In DNA form, the CDR3 reads TGTGCCAGCAGTTCCTATCCTCAGGATAACTATGGCTACACCTTC. Its protein product is CASSSYPQDNYGYTF.

This clonotype came up a few times. CDR3 nucleotides: TGTGCCAGTAGTATTGCTCACCAATGGGGTGAGCAGTTCTTC. This encodes CASSIAHQWGEQFF. The chain has TRBV19 and TRBJ2-1; D gene unclear. Germline V gene sequence: CDR1 LNHDA, CDR2 SQIVND (reference sequence). The CDR3 is 14 residues long. Deletions cut 3 bases from V and 9 bases from J, with 15 bases between.

On this clonotype itself: A read error may be the cause here, since a much bigger clone is one base away. Here the CDR3 reads CASRQNPREARYF. The DNA for the CDR3 is TGTGCCAGTCGACAGAATCCAAGAGAGGCCCGGTACTTC. V is TRBV2 and J is TRBJ2-5, with a weak D call TRBD1 (5 bases). CDR3 size: 13 residues. V gave up 9 bases and J gave up 13 bases, with 24 bases separating them. The germline V gene has CDR1 SNHLY and CDR2 FYNNEI.

This clonotype was seen repeatedly, ten times or more. This rearrangement joins TRBV7-3 to TRBJ2-3, with D maybe TRBD2 (5 bases). Between the trimmed V and J ends, which lost 5 bases and 3 bases, there was a span of 9 bases. Germline V gene data show CDR1 as SGHTA and CDR2 as FQGTGA. The CDR3 has 13 residues. The chain's CDR3 is CASSRRLTDTQYF. CDR3 in DNA: TGTGCCAGCAGCAGGAGGTTGACAGATACGCAGTATTTT.

This clonotype occurred many times. CDR3 residues: CASSPRGQQAYNEQFF. In DNA form, the CDR3 reads TGTGCCAGCAGTCCTCGGGGACAGCAGGCCTACAATGAGCAGTTCTTC. The rearrangement joins TRBV6-1 to TRBJ2-1; 7 bases agree with TRBD1. The V segment lost 5 bases and the J segment 2 bases; nucleotides outside the gene matches: 9. This CDR3 comprises 16 residues. Germline CDR1 MNHNS, CDR2 SASEGT.

In regard to this clonotype: This may arise from a read error, as a much more abundant clone is one base away. The chain employs TRBV29-1 and TRBJ2-3; D ambiguous. V was pared by 4 bases and J by 0 bases, with 11 bases between. CDR1 and CDR2 from the germline V gene are SQVTM and ANQGSEA. The CDR3 sequence is 14 residues long. As DNA, the CDR3 is TGCAGCGTTGGTGCTGGCGTAAGCACAGATACGCAGTATTTT. Protein product: CSVGAGVSTDTQYF.

The gene calls are TRBV4-1 and TRBJ2-2, with D possibly called TRBD1 or TRBD2 (5 bases each). Germline V lookup: CDR1 MGHRA, CDR2 YSYEKL. The V and J ends lost 11 bases and 4 bases respectively, with 11 bases between them. The CDR3 is 12 amino acids. In nucleotides, the CDR3 is TGCGCCTCGGGACCCCGCACCGGGGAGCTGTTTTTT. This codes for CASGPRTGELFF.

This clonotype was seen at least ten times. The chain employs TRBV5-1 and TRBJ2-1; TRBD2 matches 7 bases. The J segment lost 5 bases and the V segment lost 7 bases, leaving 6 bases of the junction unmatched. Germline lookup yields CDR1 SGHRS and CDR2 YFSETQ. CDR3 size: 13 residues. The CDR3 DNA sequence: TGCGCCAGCTTTAGCGGGTCTGACAATGAGCAGTTCTTC. It encodes CASFSGSDNEQFF.